This entry features one T cell receptor (beta chain) sequence. The CDR3 contains 15 residues. Per the germline V gene, CDR1 is LGHNA and CDR2 is YNFKEQ. V dropped 4 bases and J dropped 2; count of bases not matched to a gene: 5. Only in-frame clones appear in the TCRdb table, and some are missing; sequencing was by immunoSEQ multiplex PCR. Counted here are tens of thousands of clones, 83% occurring once; the ten biggest clones make up roughly 30%. The data were obtained in a study of blood T cell repertoires in COVID-19. The rearrangement links TRBV4-2 to TRBJ2-7; 10 positions agree with TRBD2. Material for sequencing was peripheral blood. The source of this sequence is a woman older than 75 with acute or convalescent COVID-19. CDR3 sequence reads: CASSPWTSGAYEQYF. DNA of the CDR3: TGTGCCAGCAGCCCCTGGACTAGCGGAGCCTACGAGCAGTACTTC.